This T cell receptor beta chain was sequenced in a study of immune cell composition in non-small cell lung cancer. Only in-frame clones appear in the TCRdb table, and some are missing; sequencing was by immunoSEQ multiplex PCR. This table has about 9,600 clones, roughly three quarters appearing once. The V end lost 1 base, the J end lost 1 base, and 10 bases lay between the germline ends. The CDR3 has 15 residues. In germline, CDR1 is SGHRS, CDR2 YFSETQ. The V call is TRBV5-1, the J call TRBJ2-3; D possibly corresponds to TRBD2 (5 bases). Sequencing was done on a sample of lung tumor tissue. The receptor comes from a human donor with non-small cell lung cancer. Written as DNA, the CDR3 is TGCGCCAGCAGCTTGACCGGACTCGGCACAGATACGCAGTATTTT. Residues: CASSLTGLGTDTQYF.